The clone carrying this TCR beta chain was observed many times. Its antigen remains unidentified. 5'RACE with constant-segment primers built TCRalpha and TCRbeta cDNA libraries with UMIs. Each CDR3 protein gets one entry after TCRdb re-called the 5' RACE reads with MiXCR. The data hold some 160,000 distinct CDR3 sequences, with roughly 28% observed a single time. The V segment lost 5 bases and the J segment 5 bases; nucleotides outside the gene matches: 11. Germline V lookup: CDR1 LGHDT, CDR2 YNNKEL (reference sequence). The CDR3 is 15 residues long. The record originates from a study of T-cell memory formation after mild COVID-19. Study-wide results and limits: Pre-infection memory contained some responding clones, which suggested that cross-reactive memory had joined. CM and EM subsets held most contracting CD4+ clones; EMRA held CD8+ ones.

The receptor comes from an adult woman who had mild COVID-19 (a few samples of this study predate the infection). Cell type and time point are not known. The chain is built from TRBV3-1 and TRBJ2-7, with 8 bases aligning to TRBD2. The sequenced sample consisted of PBMCs or a T cell subset sorted from them (not recorded which). CDR3 DNA sequence: TGTGCCAGCAGCGAACTAGGGAGCGGGGGCAACGAGCAGTACTTC. Amino acid sequence: CASSELGSGGNEQYF.